Here is one T cell receptor (beta chain) with its context. Its antigen has not been determined. No much larger clone exists at a distance of one base, and base qualities are not known. TCRbeta CDR3 regions were amplified from genomic DNA by means of the immunoSEQ Assay, a bias-controlled multiplex PCR. The paper's data handling went like this. The number of nucleated cells in each sample was estimated by amplification of reference gene primers within the assay. Sequence reads were collapsed and filtered to measure the absolute abundance of every unique TCRbeta CDR3 rearrangement. Productive Simpson clonality was computed per sample as the square root of Simpson's diversity index over productive rearrangements. TCRdb re-hosts the immuneACCESS table, in-frame sequences only. Its copies lack some clones; in the studies checked, an unresolved V gene accounts for under half of them, and the cause for the rest is not known. The DNA was the basis for D and trimming; V, J and clone size are from that table. The sample table records more than 200,000 clones; around 90% of these occur just once. About 4% of the sample goes to the ten largest clones.

Participants in the prospective study were aged about 18 to 100 years, lived in some 24 United States geographic areas, and enrolled through a virtual design. In the prospective study, cohorts were assigned on the basis of participant-reported clinical history obtained from a screening survey and a study questionnaire. Exposed participants had been in contact with someone with a PCR-confirmed or clinician-diagnosed COVID-19 case within 2 weeks of study entry. In the prospective study, whole blood, serum and a nasopharyngeal or oropharyngeal swab were collected from each participant by mobile phlebotomists. Over a roughly 2-month period, participants in the prospective study had the option of providing additional blood draws and questionnaires. Before DNA extraction, blood samples from the prospective study were shipped at room temperature or frozen. Between the V and J ends, shortened by 7 bases and 9 bases respectively, the junction contains 15 bases. From its cysteine to its phenylalanine, the CDR3 spans 13 amino acids. The retained sequence is limited to the CDR3, 39 bases, with the frame set at the first base. For CDR1 and CDR2, the germline V gene lists KGHDR and SFDVKD.

The data stem from a study of blood T cell repertoires in COVID-19 (dated by TCRdb to the early 2020s). For the study in its entirety: Collaborator samples came from the United States, Italy and Spain and covered acute and convalescent phases of COVID-19. The prospective study material was composed of cDNA or gDNA derived from T cells, B-cell-depleted T cells, or PBMCs. Deeply sampled blood TCRbeta repertoires from subjects exposed to, actively infected with, or recovered from COVID-19 were included in the dataset. A freely available public database, intended as a resource for researchers studying the immune response to SARS-CoV-2, is where the repertoires were released. Samples were obtained from the ongoing ImmuneRACE study (first 160 participants) and from 1,200 or so subjects provided by 6 global collaborators. A de-identified subject ID, COVID-19 status, age in years and sex were almost always included in the sample metadata. HLA class I and class II types, where available, came from metadata supplied by the sample provider rather than from assay-based typing.

Study-level results and caveats: Clinical and demographic metadata were provided uncurated, with the amount varying by source and participant.

The material sequenced was PBMCs or T cells enriched from blood (not recorded which). This sequence originates from a woman between 25 and 40 years old who had been exposed to COVID-19. This chain is built from TRBV24-1 and TRBJ1-5; no confident D gene assignment can be made. The base sequence is TGTGCCACCAGGGAGACCCCAGAGGGGCCCCAGCATTTT. Its coded protein is CATRETPEGPQHF.